This T cell receptor (beta chain) was sequenced in a study of tumor and adjacent non-tumor tissue in lung cancer. General study findings and limits: Significantly higher TCR diversity was found in tumor than normal lung.

RNA was extracted from bulk tissue without any cell sorting. Distant lung tissue was collected more than 3 cm away from the tumor edge. Chemotherapy-naive patients with new lung cancer underwent thoracic surgery in China, August–late 2014. This clonotype was found a few times. Its matching antigen is unknown. The CDR3 runs 13 residues. Germline CDR1 reads DFQATT; CDR2 reads SNEGSKA (reference sequence). The ends were cut back, 6 bases at V and 9 bases at J, with 18 bases in the middle. A modified ARM-PCR protocol with three rounds of nested PCR amplified TCRbeta. TCRdb processed the multiplex PCR reads anew with MiXCR; each CDR3 protein has one entry. This sample has more than 45,000 distinct CDR3 sequences, with roughly 67% found just once.

Input material: distant non-tumor lung tissue. The V and J genes are TRBV20-1 and TRBJ2-1; D might be TRBD2 (5 bases). The source of this sequence is a woman aged 70-85 years with non-small cell lung cancer. CDR3 sequence (DNA): TGCAGTGCCCGGGCCACGGGTCGGGGTGAGCAGTTCTTC. Protein sequence: CSARATGRGEQFF.